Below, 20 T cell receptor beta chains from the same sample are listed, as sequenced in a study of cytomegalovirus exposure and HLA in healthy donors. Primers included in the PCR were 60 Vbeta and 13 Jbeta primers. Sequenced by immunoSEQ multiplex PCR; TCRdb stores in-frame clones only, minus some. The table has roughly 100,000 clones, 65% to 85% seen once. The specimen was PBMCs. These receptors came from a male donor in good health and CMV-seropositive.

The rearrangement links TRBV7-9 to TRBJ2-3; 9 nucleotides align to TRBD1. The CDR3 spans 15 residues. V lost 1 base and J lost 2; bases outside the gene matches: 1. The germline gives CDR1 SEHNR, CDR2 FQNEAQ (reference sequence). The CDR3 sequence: CASSLGDRATDTQYF. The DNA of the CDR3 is TGTGCCAGCAGCTTAGGGGACAGGGCCACAGATACGCAGTATTTT.

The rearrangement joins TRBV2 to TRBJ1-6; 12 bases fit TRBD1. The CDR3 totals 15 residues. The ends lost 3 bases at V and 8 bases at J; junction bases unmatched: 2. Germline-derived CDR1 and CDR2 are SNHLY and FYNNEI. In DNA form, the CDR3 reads TGTGCCAGCAGTGAGGGACAGGGGGCTTATTCACCCCTCCACTTT. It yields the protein CASSEGQGAYSPLHF.

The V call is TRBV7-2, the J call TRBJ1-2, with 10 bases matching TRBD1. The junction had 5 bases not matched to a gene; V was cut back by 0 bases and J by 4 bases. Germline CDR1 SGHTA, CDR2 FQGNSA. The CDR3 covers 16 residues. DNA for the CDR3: TGTGCCAGCAGCTTAGCCCGGACAGGGGGGTTCTATGGCTACACCTTC. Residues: CASSLARTGGFYGYTF.

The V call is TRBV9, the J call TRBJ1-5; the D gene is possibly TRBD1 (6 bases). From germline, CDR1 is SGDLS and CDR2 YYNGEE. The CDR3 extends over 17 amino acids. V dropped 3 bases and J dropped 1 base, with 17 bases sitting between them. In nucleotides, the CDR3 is TGTGCCAGCAGCGCAGGCAGGGGAGTTGGCAGCAATCAGCCCCAGCATTTT. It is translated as CASSAGRGVGSNQPQHF.

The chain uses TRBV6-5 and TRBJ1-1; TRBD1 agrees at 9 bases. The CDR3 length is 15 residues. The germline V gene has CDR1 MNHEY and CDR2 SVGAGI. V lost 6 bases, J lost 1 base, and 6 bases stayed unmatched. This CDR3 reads CASRPDRGRNTEAFF. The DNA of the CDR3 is TGTGCCAGCAGACCGGACAGGGGTCGGAACACTGAAGCTTTCTTT.

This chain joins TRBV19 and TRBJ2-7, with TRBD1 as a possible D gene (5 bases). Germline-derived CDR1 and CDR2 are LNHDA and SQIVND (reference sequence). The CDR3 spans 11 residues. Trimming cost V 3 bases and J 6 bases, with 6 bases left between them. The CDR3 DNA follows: TGTGCCAGTAGTATCCAGGGCGAGCAGTACTTC. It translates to CASSIQGEQYF.

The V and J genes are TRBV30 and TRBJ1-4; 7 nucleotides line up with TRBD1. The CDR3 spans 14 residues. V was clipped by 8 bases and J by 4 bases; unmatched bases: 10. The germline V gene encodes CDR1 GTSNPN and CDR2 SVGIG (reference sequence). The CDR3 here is CAVRQGSFNEKLFF. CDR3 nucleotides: TGTGCCGTGAGACAGGGAAGCTTTAATGAAAAACTGTTTTTT.

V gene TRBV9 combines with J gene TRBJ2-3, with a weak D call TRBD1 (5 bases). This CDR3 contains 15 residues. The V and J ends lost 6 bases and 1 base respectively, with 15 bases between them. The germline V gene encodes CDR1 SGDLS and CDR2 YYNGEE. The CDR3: CASKKKQDGTDTQYF. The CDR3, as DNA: TGTGCCAGCAAGAAAAAACAGGACGGCACAGATACGCAGTATTTT.

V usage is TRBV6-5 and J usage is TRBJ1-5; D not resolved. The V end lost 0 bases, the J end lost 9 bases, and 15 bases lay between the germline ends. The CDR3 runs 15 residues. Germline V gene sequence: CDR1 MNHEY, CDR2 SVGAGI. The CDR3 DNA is TGTGCCAGCAGTTACTCGATGCAGAGGCTACGGCCCCAGCATTTT. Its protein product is CASSYSMQRLRPQHF.

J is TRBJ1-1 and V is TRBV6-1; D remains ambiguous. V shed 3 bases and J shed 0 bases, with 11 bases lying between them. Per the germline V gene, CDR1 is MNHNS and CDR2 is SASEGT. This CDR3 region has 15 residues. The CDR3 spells CASSDPAAMNTEAFF. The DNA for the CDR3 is TGTGCCAGCAGTGATCCGGCGGCAATGAACACTGAAGCTTTCTTT.

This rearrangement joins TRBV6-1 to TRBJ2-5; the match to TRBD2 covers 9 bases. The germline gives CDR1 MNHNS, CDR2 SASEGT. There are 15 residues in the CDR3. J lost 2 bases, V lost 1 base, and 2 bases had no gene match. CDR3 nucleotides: TGTGCCAGCAGTGAAGGACTAGCGGTACAAGAGACCCAGTACTTC. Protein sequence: CASSEGLAVQETQYF.

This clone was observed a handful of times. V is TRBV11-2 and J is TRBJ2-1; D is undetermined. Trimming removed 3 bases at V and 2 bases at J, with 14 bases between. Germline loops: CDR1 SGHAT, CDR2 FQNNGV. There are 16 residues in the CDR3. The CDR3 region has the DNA TGTGCCAGCAGCTTCACAGCCTACGACCCCTACAATGAGCAGTTCTTC. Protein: CASSFTAYDPYNEQFF.

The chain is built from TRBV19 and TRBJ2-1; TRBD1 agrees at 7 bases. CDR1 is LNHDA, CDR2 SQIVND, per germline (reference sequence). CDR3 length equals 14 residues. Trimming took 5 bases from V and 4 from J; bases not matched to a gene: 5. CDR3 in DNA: TGTGCCAGTAGTTCCGGACAGGTTTACAATGAGCAGTTCTTC. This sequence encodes CASSSGQVYNEQFF.

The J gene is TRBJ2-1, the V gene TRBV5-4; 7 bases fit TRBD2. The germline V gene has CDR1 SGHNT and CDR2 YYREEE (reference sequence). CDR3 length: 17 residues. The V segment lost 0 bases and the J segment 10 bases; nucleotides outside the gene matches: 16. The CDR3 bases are TGTGCCAGCAGCTTGGCGTGGCGGGAGACCACAATTTTCGAGCAGTTCTTC. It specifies CASSLAWRETTIFEQFF.

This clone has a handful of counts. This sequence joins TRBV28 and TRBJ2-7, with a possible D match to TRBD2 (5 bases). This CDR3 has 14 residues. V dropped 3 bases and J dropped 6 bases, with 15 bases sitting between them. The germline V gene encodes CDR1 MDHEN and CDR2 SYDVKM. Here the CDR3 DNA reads TGTGCCAGCAGTTTGTATTTGTCCCGGGGCGAGCAGTACTTC. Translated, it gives CASSLYLSRGEQYF.

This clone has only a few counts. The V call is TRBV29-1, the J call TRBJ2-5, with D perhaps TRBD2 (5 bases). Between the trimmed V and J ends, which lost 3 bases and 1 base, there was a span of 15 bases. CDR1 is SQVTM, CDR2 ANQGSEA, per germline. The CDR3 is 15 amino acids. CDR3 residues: CSVDSAGNLQETQYF. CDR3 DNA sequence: TGCAGCGTTGACAGCGCGGGTAACCTCCAAGAGACCCAGTACTTC.

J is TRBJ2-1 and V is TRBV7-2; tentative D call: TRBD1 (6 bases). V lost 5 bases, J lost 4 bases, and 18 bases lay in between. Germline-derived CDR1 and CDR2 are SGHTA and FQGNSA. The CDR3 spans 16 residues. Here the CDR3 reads CASSPDRARGYNEQFF. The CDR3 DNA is TGTGCCAGCAGCCCAGACCGGGCCAGGGGTTACAATGAGCAGTTCTTC. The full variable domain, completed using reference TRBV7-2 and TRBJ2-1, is GAGVSQSPSNKVTEKGKDVELRCDPISGHTALYWYRQSLGQGLEFLIYFQGNSAPDKSGLPSDRFSAERTGGSVSTLTIQRTQQEDSAVYLCASSPDRARGYNEQFFGPGTRLTVL.

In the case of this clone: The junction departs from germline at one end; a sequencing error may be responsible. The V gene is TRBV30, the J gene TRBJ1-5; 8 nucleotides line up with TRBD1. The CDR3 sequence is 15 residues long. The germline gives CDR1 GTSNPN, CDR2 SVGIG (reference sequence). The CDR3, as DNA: TGTGCCTGGAGCAGGGGGCTAGTCGGCAATCAGCCCCAGAATTTT. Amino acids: CAWSRGLVGNQPQNF.

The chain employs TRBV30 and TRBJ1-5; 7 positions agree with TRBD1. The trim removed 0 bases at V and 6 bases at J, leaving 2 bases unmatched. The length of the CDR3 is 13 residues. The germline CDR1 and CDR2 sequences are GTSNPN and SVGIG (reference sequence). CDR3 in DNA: TGTGCCTGGAGTGTGACAGGGTCTCAGCCCCAGCATTTT. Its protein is CAWSVTGSQPQHF. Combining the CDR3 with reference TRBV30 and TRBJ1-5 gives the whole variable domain SQTIHQWPATLVQPVGSPLSLECTVEGTSNPNLYWYRQAAGRGLQLLFYSVGIGQISSEVPQNLSASRPQDRQFILSSKKLLLSDSGFYLCAWSVTGSQPQHFGDGTRLSIL.

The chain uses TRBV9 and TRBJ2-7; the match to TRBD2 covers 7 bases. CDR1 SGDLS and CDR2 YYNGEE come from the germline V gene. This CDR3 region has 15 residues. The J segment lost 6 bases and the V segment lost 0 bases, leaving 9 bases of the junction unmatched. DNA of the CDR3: TGTGCCAGCAGCGTAGGGGGCGGGAGTGGGGGCGAGCAGTACTTC. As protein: CASSVGGGSGGEQYF.